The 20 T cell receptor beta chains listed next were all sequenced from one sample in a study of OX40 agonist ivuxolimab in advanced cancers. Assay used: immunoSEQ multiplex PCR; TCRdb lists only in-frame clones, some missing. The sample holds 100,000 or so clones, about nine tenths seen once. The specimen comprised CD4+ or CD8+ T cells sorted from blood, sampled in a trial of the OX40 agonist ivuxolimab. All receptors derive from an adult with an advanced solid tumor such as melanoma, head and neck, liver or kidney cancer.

CDR3 bases: TGCGCCAGCAGCCAAGCCCTAGCGGCCCGCACAGATACGCAGTATTTT. It specifies CASSQALAARTDTQYF. V gene TRBV4-3 combines with J gene TRBJ2-3, with 7 bases identical to TRBD2. The CDR3 has 16 residues. Germline V gene data show CDR1 as LGHNA and CDR2 as YSLEER. The V and J ends lost 1 base and 1 base, in that order; junction bases with no gene match: 5.

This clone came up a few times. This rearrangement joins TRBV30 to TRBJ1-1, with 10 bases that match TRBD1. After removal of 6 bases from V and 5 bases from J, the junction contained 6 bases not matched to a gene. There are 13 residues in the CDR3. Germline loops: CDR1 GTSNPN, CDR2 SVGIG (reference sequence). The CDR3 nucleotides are TGTGCCTGTGACGGACAGGGGGTAACTGAAGCTTTCTTT. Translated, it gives CACDGQGVTEAFF.

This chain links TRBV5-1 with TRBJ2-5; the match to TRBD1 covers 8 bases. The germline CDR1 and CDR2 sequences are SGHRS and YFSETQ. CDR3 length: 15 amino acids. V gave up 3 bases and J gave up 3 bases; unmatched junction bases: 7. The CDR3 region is CASSWTGRGEETQYF. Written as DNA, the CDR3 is TGCGCCAGCAGCTGGACAGGGCGAGGGGAAGAGACCCAGTACTTC.

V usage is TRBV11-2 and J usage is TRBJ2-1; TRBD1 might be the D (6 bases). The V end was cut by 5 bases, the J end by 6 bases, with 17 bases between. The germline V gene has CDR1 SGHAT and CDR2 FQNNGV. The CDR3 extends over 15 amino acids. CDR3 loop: CASSARTARGNEQFF. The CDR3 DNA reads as TGTGCCAGCAGCGCAAGGACAGCCCGGGGCAATGAGCAGTTCTTC.

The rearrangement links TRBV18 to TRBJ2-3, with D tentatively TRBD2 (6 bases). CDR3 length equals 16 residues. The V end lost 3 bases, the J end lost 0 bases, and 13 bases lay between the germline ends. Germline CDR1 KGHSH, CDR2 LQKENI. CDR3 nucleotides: TGTGCCAGCTCACCGACTAGTAGGAGGAGCACAGATACGCAGTATTTT. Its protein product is CASSPTSRRSTDTQYF.

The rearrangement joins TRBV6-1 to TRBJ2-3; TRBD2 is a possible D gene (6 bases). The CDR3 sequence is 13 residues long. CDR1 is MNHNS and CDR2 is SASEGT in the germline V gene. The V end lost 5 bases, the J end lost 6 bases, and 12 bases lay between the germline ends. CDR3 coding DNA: TGTGCCAGCAGTCCCTCGGGGAGGGATACGCAGTATTTT. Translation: CASSPSGRDTQYF.

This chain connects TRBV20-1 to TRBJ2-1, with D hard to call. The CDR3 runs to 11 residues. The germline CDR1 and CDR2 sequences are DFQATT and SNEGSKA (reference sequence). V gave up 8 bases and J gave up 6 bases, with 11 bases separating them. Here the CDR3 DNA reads TGCAGTCCCGCCGACGGCAATGAGCAGTTCTTC. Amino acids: CSPADGNEQFF.

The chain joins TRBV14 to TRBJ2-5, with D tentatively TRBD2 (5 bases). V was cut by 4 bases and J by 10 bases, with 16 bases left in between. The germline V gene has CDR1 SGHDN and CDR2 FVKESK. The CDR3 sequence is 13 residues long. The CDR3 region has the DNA TGTGCCAGCAGCCGCCTAAACGGAGGTAACCAGTACTTC. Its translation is CASSRLNGGNQYF.

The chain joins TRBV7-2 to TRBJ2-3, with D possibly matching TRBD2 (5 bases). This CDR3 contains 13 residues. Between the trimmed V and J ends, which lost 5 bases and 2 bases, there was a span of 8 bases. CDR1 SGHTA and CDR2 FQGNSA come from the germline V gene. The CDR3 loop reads CASSRTATDTQYF. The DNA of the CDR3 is TGTGCCAGCAGCCGGACTGCCACAGATACGCAGTATTTT.

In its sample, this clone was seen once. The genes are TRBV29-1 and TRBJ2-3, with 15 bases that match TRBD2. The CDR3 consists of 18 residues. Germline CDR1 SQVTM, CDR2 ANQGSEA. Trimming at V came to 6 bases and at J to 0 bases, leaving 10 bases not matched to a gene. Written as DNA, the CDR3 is TGCAGCGTCGCCGGACTAGCGGGAGGGCTTCCTAGCACAGATACGCAGTATTTT. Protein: CSVAGLAGGLPSTDTQYF.

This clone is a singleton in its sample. This CDR3 is CASSPGQTFGYTF. CDR3 in DNA: TGTGCCAGCAGCCCCGGACAGACTTTTGGCTACACCTTC. The V gene is TRBV7-9, the J gene TRBJ1-2; a weak D match, TRBD1 (6 bases). The CDR3 length is 13 residues. CDR1 SEHNR and CDR2 FQNEAQ come from the germline V gene (reference sequence). Deletions cut 5 bases from V and 7 bases from J, with 14 bases between. Together with reference TRBV7-9 and TRBJ1-2, the CDR3 gives the full variable domain: DTGVSQNPRHKITKRGQNVTFRCDPISEHNRLYWYRQTLGQGPEFLTYFQNEAQLEKSRLLSDRFSAERPKGSFSTLEIQRTEQGDSAMYLCASSPGQTFGYTFGSGTRLTVV.

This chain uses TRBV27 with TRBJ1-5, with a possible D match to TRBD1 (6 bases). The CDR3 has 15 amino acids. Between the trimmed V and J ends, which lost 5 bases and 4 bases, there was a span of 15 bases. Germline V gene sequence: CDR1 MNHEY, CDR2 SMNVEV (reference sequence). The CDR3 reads CASSASGQLNQPQHF. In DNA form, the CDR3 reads TGTGCCAGCAGTGCCTCCGGACAGCTTAATCAGCCCCAGCATTTT.

CDR3 loop: CASSSWTSGRNPNEQFF. Written as DNA, the CDR3 is TGTGCCAGCAGCTCCTGGACTAGCGGGAGAAATCCCAATGAGCAGTTCTTC. V is TRBV7-7 and J is TRBJ2-1; 13 nucleotides line up with TRBD2. V gave up 4 bases and J gave up 6 bases; unmatched junction bases: 9. Germline V gene data show CDR1 as SSHAT and CDR2 as FNYEAQ (reference sequence). The CDR3 has 17 amino acids.

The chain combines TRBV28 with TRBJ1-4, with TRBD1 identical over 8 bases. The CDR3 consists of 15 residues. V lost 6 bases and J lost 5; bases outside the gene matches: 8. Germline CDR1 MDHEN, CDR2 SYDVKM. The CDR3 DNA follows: TGTGCCAGCAGGTTGGACAGGGTAGGGAATGAAAAACTGTTTTTT. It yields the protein CASRLDRVGNEKLFF.

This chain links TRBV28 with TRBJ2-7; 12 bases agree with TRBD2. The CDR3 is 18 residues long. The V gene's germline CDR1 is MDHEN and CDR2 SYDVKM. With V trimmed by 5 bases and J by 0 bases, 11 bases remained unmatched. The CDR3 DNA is TGTGCCAGCAGTCCCCTGAGGACTAGCGGGGTAAGCTCCTACGAGCAGTACTTC. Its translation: CASSPLRTSGVSSYEQYF.

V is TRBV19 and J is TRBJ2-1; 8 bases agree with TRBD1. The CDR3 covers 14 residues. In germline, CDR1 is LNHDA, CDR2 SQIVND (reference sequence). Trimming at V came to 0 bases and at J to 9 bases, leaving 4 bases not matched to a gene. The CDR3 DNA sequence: TGTGCCAGTAGTATAGATCAGGGGGCGGGTGAGCAGTTCTTC. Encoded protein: CASSIDQGAGEQFF.

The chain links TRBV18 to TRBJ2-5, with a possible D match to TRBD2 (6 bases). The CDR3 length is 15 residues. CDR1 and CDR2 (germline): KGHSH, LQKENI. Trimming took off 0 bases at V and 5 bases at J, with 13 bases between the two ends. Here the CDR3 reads CASSPPSRGGETQYF. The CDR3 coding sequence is TGTGCCAGCTCACCACCGTCGCGGGGCGGGGAGACCCAGTACTTC.

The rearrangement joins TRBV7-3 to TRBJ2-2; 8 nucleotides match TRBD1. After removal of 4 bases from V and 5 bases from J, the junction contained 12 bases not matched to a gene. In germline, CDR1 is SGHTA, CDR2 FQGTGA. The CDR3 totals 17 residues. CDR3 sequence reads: CASSSSIGQGGTGELFF. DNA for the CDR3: TGTGCCAGCAGCTCCTCGATTGGACAGGGAGGTACCGGGGAGCTGTTTTTT.

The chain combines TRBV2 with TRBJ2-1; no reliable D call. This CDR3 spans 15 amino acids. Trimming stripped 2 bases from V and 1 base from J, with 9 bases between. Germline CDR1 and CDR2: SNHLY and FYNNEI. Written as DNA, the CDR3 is TGTGCCAGCAGTGAACTAGGGTTATCCTACAATGAGCAGTTCTTC. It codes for CASSELGLSYNEQFF.

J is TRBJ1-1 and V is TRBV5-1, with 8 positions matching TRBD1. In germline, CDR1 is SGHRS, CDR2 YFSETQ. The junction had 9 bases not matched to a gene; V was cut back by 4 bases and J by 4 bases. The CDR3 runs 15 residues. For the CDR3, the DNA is TGCGCCAGCAGCCCGGCAGGGGGCGCGATCACTGAAGCTTTCTTT. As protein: CASSPAGGAITEAFF. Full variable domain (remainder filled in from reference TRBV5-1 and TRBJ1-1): KAGVTQTPRYLIKTRGQQVTLSCSPISGHRSVSWYQQTPGQGLQFLFEYFSETQRNKGNFPGRFSGRQFSNSRSEMNVSTLELGDSALYLCASSPAGGAITEAFFGQGTRLTVV.